The 9 T cell receptor beta chains reported below all come from one sample, sequenced in a study of T cells in Graves' hyperthyroidism and ophthalmopathy. Amplified TCR beta CDR3 regions came from RNA transcripts. HTBI primers were employed in a first-round RT-PCR of the TCR CDR3. TCRdb redid the calling of the multiplex PCR reads with MiXCR, one entry per CDR3 protein. The sample consists of hundreds of thousands of distinct CDR3 sequences, approximately 40% of them appearing once. The sample consisted of blood. The receptors stem from a woman between 40 and 50 years old with Graves' hyperthyroidism.

This clonotype was detected ten times or more. This chain links TRBV12-3 or TRBV12-4 with TRBJ1-2; TRBD1 matches 7 bases. The length of the CDR3 is 15 residues. V lost 5 bases to trimming and J lost 1 base; unmatched junction nucleotides: 7. The CDR3 DNA reads as TGTGCCAGCAGTACGATCGACAGGGTTAACTATGGCTACACCTTC. Protein: CASSTIDRVNYGYTF.

This clonotype was recorded at least ten times. The chain employs TRBV6-2 or TRBV6-3 and TRBJ2-7; no reliable D call. Germline V gene lookup returns CDR1 MNHEY and CDR2 SVGEGT. This CDR3 has 13 residues. V shed 6 bases and J shed 2 bases, with 11 bases lying between them. CDR3 DNA sequence: TGTGCCAGCAGAATGGACGGGCCCTACGAGCAGTACTTC. Translating gives CASRMDGPYEQYF.

This clonotype has ten or more counts. J is TRBJ1-2 and V is TRBV9, with D maybe TRBD1 (6 bases). This CDR3 contains 15 residues. Germline V gene lookup returns CDR1 SGDLS and CDR2 YYNGEE. V lost 1 base and J lost 4, with 14 bases in between. In nucleotides, the CDR3 is TGTGCCAGCAGCGTAAACAGGGCCGAGGGCTATGGCTACACCTTC. As protein: CASSVNRAEGYGYTF.

The J gene is TRBJ2-7, the V gene TRBV7-9; possibly TRBD1 or TRBD2 for D (6 bases each). This CDR3 has 19 amino acids. The germline V and J ends were trimmed by 6 bases and 1 base, with 28 bases remaining between them. The germline V gene encodes CDR1 SEHNR and CDR2 FQNEAQ (reference sequence). CDR3 coding DNA: TGTGCCAGCAGGCCTCTACGGGGAGCCTTAGGGGGGTTGTCCTACGAGCAGTACTTC. This gives the protein CASRPLRGALGGLSYEQYF.

Points on this clonotype: Since a much larger clone is just one base distant, this may be a read error. The chain links TRBV7-2 to TRBJ2-7; D is ambiguous. The CDR3 has 15 residues. V lost 1 base and J lost 2, with 12 bases in between. The germline V gene encodes CDR1 SGHTA and CDR2 FQGNSA. The DNA of the CDR3 is TGTGCCAGCAGCTTAGTGCGCGGTGGGGCCTACGAGCAGTACTTC. Encoded protein: CASSLVRGGAYEQYF.

This clonotype was detected a few times. The V and J genes are TRBV12-3 or TRBV12-4 and TRBJ1-2; D may be TRBD1 (5 bases). The CDR3 runs to 17 residues. CDR3 coding DNA: TGTGCTAGTGGTGCCGGGACCGACCTCCCGATAAACTATGGCTACACCTTC. Its protein product is CASGAGTDLPINYGYTF.

This clonotype was picked up a small number of times. The CDR3 protein is CSARGPGLTFHEQYF. CDR3 nucleotides: TGCAGTGCTAGAGGCCCGGGACTCACTTTCCACGAGCAGTACTTC. The chain links TRBV20-1 to TRBJ2-7; D may be TRBD2 (6 bases). Germline V lookup: CDR1 DFQATT, CDR2 SNEGSKA (reference sequence). The CDR3 runs 15 residues. Trimming cost V 1 base and J 5 bases, with 18 bases left between them.

This clonotype was found once. The chain carries TRBV12-3 or TRBV12-4 and TRBJ2-7; D not certain. The CDR3 is 13 amino acids. V was shortened by 2 bases and J by 6 bases, with 11 bases between the two germline ends. CDR3 protein: CASSLSASLEQYF. As DNA, the CDR3 is TGTGCCAGCAGTTTATCAGCATCCCTCGAGCAGTACTTC.

CDR3 amino acids: CASSLNPGTGGGEQYF. In nucleotides, the CDR3 is TGTGCCAGCAGCTTAAACCCTGGGACAGGGGGCGGCGAGCAGTACTTC. The chain links TRBV7-2 to TRBJ2-7; 12 positions match TRBD1. Germline CDR1 reads SGHTA; CDR2 reads FQGNSA. Unmatched junction bases numbered 8, after V lost 2 bases and J lost 6 bases. This CDR3 has 16 residues.